The rows below give T cell receptor beta chains drawn from one sample of a study of blood T cell repertoires in COVID-19. The data were produced by immunoSEQ multiplex PCR, yet TCRdb's version contains in-frame clones alone and is incomplete. This table holds over 300,000 clones, approximately 88% found once. Sequencing input: peripheral blood. These TCRs come from a man in his forties with acute or convalescent COVID-19. Each CDR3 is given without its conserved first and last residue. Each record gives: V gene, clone size, J gene, CDR3 protein. Size values are once, few and many counts, or a class for expanded clones, and some rows have none.

V: TRBV7-3; size: once; J: TRBJ2-2; CDR3: ASSLFPGRGELF
V: TRBV9; size: .; J: TRBJ2-5; CDR3: ASAPSAGYETQY
V: TRBV3-1/TRBV3-2; size: few; J: TRBJ2-6; CDR3: ASSQDLSGANVLT
V: TRBV28; size: .; J: TRBJ2-7; CDR3: ASSFGRAGYEQY
V: TRBV30; size: few; J: TRBJ1-2; CDR3: AWSVQAVGVYT
V: TRBV27; size: .; J: TRBJ2-7; CDR3: ASKKPGQLSYEQY
V: TRBV28; size: .; J: TRBJ1-1; CDR3: ASSLGGGTEAF
V: TRBV7-2; size: .; J: TRBJ1-2; CDR3: ASSQGVQYGYT
V: TRBV10-3; size: .; J: TRBJ2-7; CDR3: AISETGEQY
V: TRBV28; size: .; J: TRBJ1-5; CDR3: ASRGQLHQPQH
V: TRBV7-2; size: .; J: TRBJ2-2; CDR3: ASSVQGYTGELF
V: TRBV27; size: .; J: TRBJ1-4; CDR3: ASSFDRVGEKLF
V: TRBV27; size: .; J: TRBJ2-5; CDR3: ASSIYTGYPRGPETQY
V: TRBV27; size: .; J: TRBJ1-6; CDR3: ASSFTENYNSPLH
V: TRBV28; size: once; J: TRBJ1-3; CDR3: ASSGVGGSGNTIY
V: TRBV27; size: .; J: TRBJ2-2; CDR3: ASSPLDSGELF
V: TRBV19; size: .; J: TRBJ1-4; CDR3: ASSPTRTARNEKLF
V: TRBV9; size: .; J: TRBJ1-1; CDR3: ASSVGGRNTEAF
V: TRBV30; size: few; J: TRBJ1-1; CDR3: AWQNSEATEAF
V: TRBV19; size: .; J: TRBJ1-5; CDR3: ASSGPYQPQH
V: TRBV30; size: .; J: TRBJ1-1; CDR3: AQTGSTEAF
V: TRBV27; size: .; J: TRBJ1-2; CDR3: ASSFARNYGYT
V: TRBV7-3; size: .; J: TRBJ1-2; CDR3: ASSLTRTGQNGYT
V: TRBV4-3; size: .; J: TRBJ2-3; CDR3: ASSLQGGTDTQY
V: TRBV27; size: .; J: TRBJ1-3; CDR3: ASSFFRSGNTIY
V: TRBV29-1; size: once; J: TRBJ2-7; CDR3: SVELQTLSSYEQY
V: TRBV25-1; size: .; J: TRBJ1-4; CDR3: ASSEVRSEGKLF
V: TRBV3-1/TRBV3-2; size: .; J: TRBJ1-1; CDR3: ASSQVGGASSEAF
V: TRBV9; size: .; J: TRBJ2-3; CDR3: ASSVWASGRSTDTQY
V: TRBV9; size: .; J: TRBJ2-7; CDR3: ASSEGRGATYEQY
V: TRBV2; size: .; J: TRBJ2-1; CDR3: ASRWGPSSYEQF
V: TRBV14; size: .; J: TRBJ1-1; CDR3: ASSQDSRGGAGNTEAF
V: TRBV5-1; size: few; J: TRBJ2-1; CDR3: ASSLAGGGAGEQF
V: TRBV3-1/TRBV3-2; size: .; J: TRBJ1-1; CDR3: ASSREPVTGPDTEAF
V: TRBV28; size: .; J: TRBJ1-3; CDR3: ASSVDRAGNTIY
V: TRBV6-5; size: .; J: TRBJ1-2; CDR3: ASSYALRGDDT
V: TRBV9; size: .; J: TRBJ2-7; CDR3: ASSVGSAGRSYEQY
V: TRBV27; size: .; J: TRBJ1-2; CDR3: ASQSPWTYGYT
V: TRBV6-6; size: .; J: TRBJ2-7; CDR3: ASSYSLGRGKGEQY
V: TRBV5-1; size: .; J: TRBJ2-2; CDR3: ASSFRSRTGELF
V: TRBV19; size: once; J: TRBJ2-3; CDR3: ASSVRTASTDTQY
V: TRBV19; size: once; J: TRBJ2-3; CDR3: ASNPSGGAGDTQY
V: TRBV7-9; size: few; J: TRBJ2-1; CDR3: ASSLPGEGGYNEQF
V: TRBV28; size: .; J: TRBJ1-5; CDR3: ASSLETGTNQPQH
V: TRBV28; size: few; J: TRBJ1-2; CDR3: ASFPLVRGANYGYT
V: TRBV28; size: .; J: TRBJ2-7; CDR3: ASSHMTSGVEQY
V: TRBV7-6; size: .; J: TRBJ2-7; CDR3: ASSLTDSYEQY
V: TRBV19; size: .; J: TRBJ2-5; CDR3: ASSTGTSGVFQETQY
V: TRBV27; size: .; J: TRBJ2-3; CDR3: ASSLWAGSDTQY
V: TRBV2; size: .; J: TRBJ2-1; CDR3: ASSGPRERGDLDEQF
V: TRBV27; size: .; J: TRBJ2-7; CDR3: ASSPGGSYEQY
V: TRBV20-1; size: .; J: TRBJ1-5; CDR3: SASDGTGWVQPQH
V: TRBV19; size: .; J: TRBJ1-1; CDR3: ASSPGQGRPEAF
V: TRBV19; size: .; J: TRBJ2-7; CDR3: ATSLGTGIYEQY
V: TRBV28; size: .; J: TRBJ2-6; CDR3: ASTPSTGRSGANVLT